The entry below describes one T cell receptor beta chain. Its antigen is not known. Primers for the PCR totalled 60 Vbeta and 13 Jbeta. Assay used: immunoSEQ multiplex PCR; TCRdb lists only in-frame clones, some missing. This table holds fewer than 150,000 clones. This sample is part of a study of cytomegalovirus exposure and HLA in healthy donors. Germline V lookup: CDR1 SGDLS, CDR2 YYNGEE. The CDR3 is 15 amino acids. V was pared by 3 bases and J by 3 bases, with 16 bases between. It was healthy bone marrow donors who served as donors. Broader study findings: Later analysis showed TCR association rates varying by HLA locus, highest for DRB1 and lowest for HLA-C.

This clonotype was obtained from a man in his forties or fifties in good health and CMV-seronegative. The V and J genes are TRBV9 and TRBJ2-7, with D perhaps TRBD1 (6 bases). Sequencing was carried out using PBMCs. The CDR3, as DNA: TGTGCCAGCAGCGCTGAACAGGGAAGGGGCTACGAGCAGTACTTC. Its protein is CASSAEQGRGYEQYF.